This T cell receptor beta chain came from a study of T-cell memory formation after mild COVID-19. Study outcomes and limitations: Pre-infection memory already had some responding clones, implying cross-reactive memory joined.

CDR3 length: 12 amino acids. Trimming removed 3 bases from V and 9 bases from J; junction bases left unmatched: 4. Germline CDR1 SGHTA, CDR2 FQGTGA. Constant-segment primers were used for 5'RACE, and the resulting TCR alpha and TCR beta cDNA libraries carried sample barcodes and UMIs. TCRdb analysed the 5' RACE reads with MiXCR anew, one entry per CDR3 protein. The sample includes about 560,000 distinct CDR3 sequences, about 20% seen only once; the top ten take 7% to 9%. The sample holds many counts of this clonotype. The antigen is undetermined. V and J are TRBV7-3 and TRBJ1-1; 7 bases fit TRBD1. The sequence derives from an adult woman who had mild COVID-19 (a few samples of this study predate the infection). Cell type and time point are not known. Sequenced sample: PBMCs or a T cell subset sorted from them (not recorded which). CDR3 coding DNA: TGTGCCAGCAGCTTCTCACAGGGGCAAGCTTTCTTT. Its translation: CASSFSQGQAFF. Filled out from reference TRBV7-3 and TRBJ1-1, the complete variable domain reads GAGVSQTPSNKVTEKGKYVELRCDPISGHTALYWYRQSLGQGPEFLIYFQGTGAADDSGLPNDRFFAVRPEGSVSTLKIQRTERGDSAVYLCASSFSQGQAFFGQGTRLTVV.